The rows below give T cell receptor beta chains drawn from one sample of a study of blood T cells in healthy people across ages. Using its own MiXCR run on the 5' RACE reads, TCRdb lists one record per CDR3 protein. The sample lists some 780,000 distinct CDR3 sequences, more than 55% seen once, with about a quarter in the top ten. Sequencing input: blood. These receptors were obtained from a man in his forties in good health. Both conserved end residues are part of each CDR3.

v_gene	j_gene	CDR3aa
TRBV7-9	TRBJ1-4	CASSYQQGVTNEKLFF
TRBV28	TRBJ2-1	CASSFHRDSRGNEQFF
TRBV12-3/TRBV12-4	-	CASRTSGSPYEQYF
TRBV20-1	TRBJ2-3	CSMPLGGRSTDTQYF
TRBV3-1	TRBJ2-7	CASSPNYRDQDEQYF
TRBV7-6	TRBJ2-1	CASRSTGGGIDEQFF
TRBV20-1	TRBJ2-5	CSAAPGAETQYF
TRBV20-1	TRBJ2-7	CSASRVEGVRDEQYF
TRBV18	TRBJ1-1	CASSPGRQGNTEAFF
TRBV18	TRBJ1-4	CASSDKEGLFF
TRBV6-2/TRBV6-3	-	CASSYSFLRTYEQYF
TRBV4-1	-	CASSQEPSGEQYF
TRBV10-3	TRBJ1-5	CAISKQGSGNQPQHF
TRBV20-1	TRBJ2-1	CSARVQTSYNEQFF
TRBV20-1	TRBJ2-3	CSARATGGGHTDTQYF
TRBV28	TRBJ2-5	CASSLNSMGRTQYF
TRBV28	TRBJ2-6	CASSDLSQGATGANVLTF
TRBV13	TRBJ2-1	CASSFGLAGGNEQFF
TRBV12-3/TRBV12-4	TRBJ1-2	CASSLATDHGRPYGYTF
TRBV11-2	TRBJ2-5	CATRVGPEQYF
TRBV6-1	TRBJ2-7	CASSEAPDSDEQYF
TRBV7-8	TRBJ2-2	CASSNGLAGTTGELFF
TRBV4-1	TRBJ2-1	CASSQDASGLAADNEQFF
TRBV7-2	TRBJ2-3	CASRLGLADTDTQYF
TRBV4-2	TRBJ2-1	CASSPLGRAKNDEQFF
TRBV7-9	TRBJ2-6	CATPGPSGANVLTF
TRBV6-5	TRBJ1-1	CASSYSYWTGMGTEAFF